This T cell receptor (beta chain) came from a study of read filtering for tumor transcriptome and immune sequencing. CDR3 length equals 14 residues. In this sample, this clonotype turned up a few times. At one end the junction does not follow the germline gene, possibly because of a read error. The library was built from around 400 ng RNA with molecular barcoded adaptors for alpha/delta and beta/gamma chains. TCRdb ran MiXCR on the reads and lists one entry per CDR3 protein. The data contain around 130,000 distinct CDR3 sequences, over 10% of them singletons. The sample taken for sequencing was a population of CD138-negative cells sorted from bone marrow. The chain carries TRBV12-3 or TRBV12-4 and TRBJ2-5; D may be TRBD1 (6 bases). This receptor was taken from a donor aged 40 or over with multiple myeloma. This CDR3 reads CASSLGADGEAQYF. CDR3 DNA: TGTGCCAGCAGTTTGGGGGCAGATGGAGAGGCCCAGTACTTC.